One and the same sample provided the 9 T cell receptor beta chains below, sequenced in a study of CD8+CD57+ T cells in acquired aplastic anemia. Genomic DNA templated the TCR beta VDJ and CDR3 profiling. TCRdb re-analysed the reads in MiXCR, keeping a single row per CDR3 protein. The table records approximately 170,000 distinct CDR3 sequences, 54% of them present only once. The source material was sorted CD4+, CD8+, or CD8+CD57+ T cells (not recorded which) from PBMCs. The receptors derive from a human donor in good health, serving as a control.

DNA for the CDR3: TGCAGTGCTAGTTGGGGGGGTGATGAAAAACTGTTTTTT. This encodes CSASWGGDEKLFF. The J gene is TRBJ1-4, the V gene TRBV20-1, with D tentatively TRBD1 (5 bases). This CDR3 region has 13 residues. Germline V CDR1 and CDR2: DFQATT, SNEGSKA (reference sequence). V was trimmed by 3 bases and J by 6 bases, leaving 11 bases between them.

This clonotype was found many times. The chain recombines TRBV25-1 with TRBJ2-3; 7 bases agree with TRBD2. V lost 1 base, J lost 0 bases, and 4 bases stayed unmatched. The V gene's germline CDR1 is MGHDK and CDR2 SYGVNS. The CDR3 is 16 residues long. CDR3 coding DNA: TGTGCCAGCAGTGAATTCTTGCGGGGGAGCACAGATACGCAGTATTTT. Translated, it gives CASSEFLRGSTDTQYF.

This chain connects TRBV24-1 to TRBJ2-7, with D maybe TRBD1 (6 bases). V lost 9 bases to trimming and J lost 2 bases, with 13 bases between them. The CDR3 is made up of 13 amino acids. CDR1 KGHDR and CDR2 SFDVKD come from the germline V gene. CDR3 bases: TGTGCCACCGCCCAAGGGGGAGCCTACGAGCAGTACTTC. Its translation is CATAQGGAYEQYF.

The CDR3 spells CASSLSGGVQFF. The CDR3 DNA reads as TGTGCCAGCAGCTTAAGTGGGGGGGTCCAGTTCTTC. The chain links TRBV7-3 to TRBJ2-1, with 7 bases identical to TRBD2. Germline lookup yields CDR1 SGHTA and CDR2 FQGTGA. The CDR3 extends over 12 amino acids. Germline trimming cut 1 base from V and 13 bases from J; bases unmatched to any gene: 4. Full variable domain (rest looked up from reference TRBV7-3 and TRBJ2-1): GAGVSQTPSNKVTEKGKYVELRCDPISGHTALYWYRQSLGQGPEFLIYFQGTGAADDSGLPNDRFFAVRPEGSVSTLKIQRTERGDSAVYLCASSLSGGVQFFGPGTRLTVL.

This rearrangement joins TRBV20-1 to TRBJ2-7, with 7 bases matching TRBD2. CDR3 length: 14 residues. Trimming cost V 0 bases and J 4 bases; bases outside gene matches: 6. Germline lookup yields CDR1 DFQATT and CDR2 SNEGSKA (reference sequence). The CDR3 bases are TGCAGTGCTAGAGAGCGGGAGTTGGGTTACGAGCAGTACTTC. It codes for CSARERELGYEQYF.

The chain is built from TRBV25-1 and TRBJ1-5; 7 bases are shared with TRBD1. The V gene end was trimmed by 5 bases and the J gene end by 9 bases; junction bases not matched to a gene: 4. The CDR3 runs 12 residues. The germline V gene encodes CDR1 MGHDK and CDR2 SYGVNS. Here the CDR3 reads CASSTGVRPQHF. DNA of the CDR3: TGTGCCAGCAGTACAGGGGTTCGGCCCCAGCATTTT.

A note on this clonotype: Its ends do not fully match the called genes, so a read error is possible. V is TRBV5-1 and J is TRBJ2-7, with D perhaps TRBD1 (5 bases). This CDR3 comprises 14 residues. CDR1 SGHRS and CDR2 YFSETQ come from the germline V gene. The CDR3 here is CSSSFTDRPYELYF. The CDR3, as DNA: TGCTCCAGCAGCTTTACCGACAGACCCTACGAGCTGTACTTC.

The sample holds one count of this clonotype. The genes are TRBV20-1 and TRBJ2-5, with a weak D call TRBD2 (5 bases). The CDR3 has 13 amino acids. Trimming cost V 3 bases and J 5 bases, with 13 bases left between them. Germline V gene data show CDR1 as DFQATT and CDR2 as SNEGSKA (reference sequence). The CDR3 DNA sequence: TGCAGTGCTAGGCGCGGGCATAAGGAGACCCAGTACTTC. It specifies CSARRGHKETQYF.

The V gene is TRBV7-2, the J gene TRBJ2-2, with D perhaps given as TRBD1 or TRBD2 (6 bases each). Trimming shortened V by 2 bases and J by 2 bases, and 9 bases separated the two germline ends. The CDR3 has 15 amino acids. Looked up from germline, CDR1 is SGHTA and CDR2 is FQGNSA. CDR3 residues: CASSLSGGNTGELFF. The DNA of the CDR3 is TGTGCCAGCAGCTTATCCGGGGGCAACACCGGGGAGCTGTTTTTT.